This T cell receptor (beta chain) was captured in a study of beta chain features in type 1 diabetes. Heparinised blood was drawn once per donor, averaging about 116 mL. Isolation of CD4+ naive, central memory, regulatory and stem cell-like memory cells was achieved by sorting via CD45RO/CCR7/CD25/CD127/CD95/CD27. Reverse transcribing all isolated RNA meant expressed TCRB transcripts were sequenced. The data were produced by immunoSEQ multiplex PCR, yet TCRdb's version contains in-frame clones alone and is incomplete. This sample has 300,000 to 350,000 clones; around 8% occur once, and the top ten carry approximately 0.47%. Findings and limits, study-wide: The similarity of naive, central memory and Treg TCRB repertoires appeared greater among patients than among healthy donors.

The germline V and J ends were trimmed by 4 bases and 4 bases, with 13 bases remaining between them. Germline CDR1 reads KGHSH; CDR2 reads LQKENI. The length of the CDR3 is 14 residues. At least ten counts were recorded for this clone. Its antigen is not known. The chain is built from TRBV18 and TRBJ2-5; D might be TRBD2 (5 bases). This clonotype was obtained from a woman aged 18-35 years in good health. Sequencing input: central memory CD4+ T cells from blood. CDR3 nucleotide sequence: TGTGCCAGCTCACAGGAGGTCCGGGGAGAGACCCAGTACTTC. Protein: CASSQEVRGETQYF.